This record looks at one T cell receptor (beta chain) sequence and its context. The target antigen is unknown. Looked up from germline, CDR1 is SGHRS and CDR2 is YFSETQ. CDR3 size: 15 residues. Germline trimming cut 6 bases from V and 3 bases from J; bases unmatched to any gene: 7. The data derive from a study of OX40 agonist ivuxolimab in advanced cancers. Whole-study results and caveats: Expanded clones tended on average to be more numerous among CD8+ T cells than CD4+.

The protocol was immunoSEQ multiplex PCR, while the TCRdb copy is restricted to in-frame clones and leaves out a portion. The sample contains roughly 64,000 clones, roughly 85% of which appear only once. If patients had autoimmune disease history or systemic immunosuppression, they were excluded. This sample comprised CD4+ or CD8+ T cells sorted from blood, obtained in a trial of the OX40 agonist ivuxolimab. This rearrangement joins TRBV5-1 to TRBJ2-3, with 10 bases identical to TRBD2. This receptor was obtained from an adult with an advanced solid tumor such as melanoma, head and neck, liver or kidney cancer. The CDR3 here is CASTSSGRRTDTQYF. The DNA for the CDR3 is TGCGCCAGCACCTCTAGCGGGAGAAGGACAGATACGCAGTATTTT.